The 14 T cell receptor beta chains in this list originate from one sample, sequenced in a study of T cell repertoires in cytomegalovirus infection. TCRdb reprocessed the reads with MiXCR, giving one entry per CDR3 protein. The repertoire consists of under 600,000 distinct CDR3 sequences, with more than 15% occurring once and the leading ten covering more than 20%. The sample was CD8+ T cells from PBMCs. These receptors were collected from a human donor in good health (CMV status not recorded). Some clones in this sample may be carry-over from other donors' samples.

This clonotype appeared many times. The CDR3 spells CASRVSGRAYNEQFF. The CDR3 DNA is TGTGCCAGCAGGGTTAGCGGGAGGGCCTACAATGAGCAGTTCTTC. The chain couples TRBV7-2 to TRBJ2-1, with 11 nucleotides matching TRBD2. Looked up from germline, CDR1 is SGHTA and CDR2 is FQGNSA. J lost 2 bases, V lost 6 bases, and 3 bases had no gene match. The CDR3 covers 15 residues. Full variable domain (missing parts from reference TRBV7-2 and TRBJ2-1): GAGVSQSPSNKVTEKGKDVELRCDPISGHTALYWYRQSLGQGLEFLIYFQGNSAPDKSGLPSDRFSAERTGGSVSTLTIQRTQQEDSAVYLCASRVSGRAYNEQFFGPGTRLTVL.

This clonotype showed up many times. V and J are TRBV7-9 and TRBJ1-1, with a weak D call TRBD1 (5 bases). V shed 5 bases and J shed 4 bases, with 17 bases lying between them. This CDR3 comprises 15 residues. Per the germline V gene, CDR1 is SEHNR and CDR2 is FQNEAQ (reference sequence). In DNA form, the CDR3 reads TGTGCCAGCAGCGGCTCGTGGGGGGTCCGCACTGAAGCTTTCTTT. This encodes CASSGSWGVRTEAFF.

In this sample, this clonotype turned up many times. This CDR3 reads CASSSLAGQGHYEQYF. CDR3 in DNA: TGTGCCAGCAGCTCTCTTGCGGGACAGGGGCACTACGAGCAGTACTTC. The chain recombines TRBV11-1 with TRBJ2-7; 10 nucleotides agree with TRBD1. Looked up from germline, CDR1 is SGHAT and CDR2 is FQDESV (reference sequence). V trimming: 4 bases; J trimming: 3 bases; junction bases outside the gene matches: 9. The CDR3 is 16 amino acids. The entire variable domain, with the rest obtained from reference TRBV11-1 and TRBJ2-7, is as follows: EAEVAQSPRYKITEKSQAVAFWCDPISGHATLYWYRQILGQGPELLVQFQDESVVDDSQLPKDRFSAERLKGVDSTLKIQPAELGDSAMYLCASSSLAGQGHYEQYFGPGTRLTVT.

This clonotype was counted a few times. V is TRBV28 and J is TRBJ2-5, with 7 bases fitting TRBD2. The CDR3 is 15 amino acids. V was clipped by 5 bases and J by 4 bases; unmatched bases: 10. Looked up from germline, CDR1 is MDHEN and CDR2 is SYDVKM. CDR3 loop: CASSIPRREGETQYF. CDR3 in DNA: TGTGCCAGCAGTATCCCCCGGAGGGAGGGAGAGACCCAGTACTTC.

This clonotype was counted at least ten times. This sequence joins TRBV6-1 and TRBJ2-2; D is uncertain. The CDR3 length is 15 residues. Trimming shortened V by 0 bases and J by 5 bases, and 10 bases separated the two germline ends. Germline V gene data show CDR1 as MNHNS and CDR2 as SASEGT. DNA of the CDR3: TGTGCCAGCAGTGAAGCGCTTTGGGGAACCGGGGAGCTGTTTTTT. Translating gives CASSEALWGTGELFF.

This clonotype was seen ten or more times. The chain is built from TRBV28 and TRBJ2-7; TRBD1 aligns across 7 bases. Germline assignment: CDR1 MDHEN and CDR2 SYDVKM. The CDR3 runs 14 residues. Trimming at V came to 7 bases and at J to 2 bases, leaving 8 bases not matched to a gene. This CDR3 is CASTSGGRTYEQYF. The CDR3 DNA follows: TGTGCCAGCACCTCAGGGGGTAGGACCTACGAGCAGTACTTC. The full variable domain, with the rest looked up from reference TRBV28 and TRBJ2-7, is DVKVTQSSRYLVKRTGEKVFLECVQDMDHENMFWYRQDPGLGLRLIYFSYDVKMKEKGDIPEGYSVSREKKERFSLILESASTNQTSMYLCASTSGGRTYEQYFGPGTRLTVT.

This chain uses TRBV27 with TRBJ1-6; unclear D gene. The CDR3 is 16 residues long. Germline values: CDR1 MNHEY, CDR2 SMNVEV (reference sequence). Trimming took off 3 bases at V and 14 bases at J, with 23 bases between the two ends. The CDR3 region has the DNA TGTGCCAGCAGTTTCGGAAGACCTACCGCTAATTCGGCCCTCCACTTT. Residues: CASSFGRPTANSALHF.

This chain links TRBV2 with TRBJ2-1; D gene uncertain. The CDR3 covers 12 residues. Trimming shortened V by 6 bases and J by 8 bases, and 11 bases separated the two germline ends. Germline CDR1 SNHLY, CDR2 FYNNEI. In DNA, the CDR3 is TGTGCCAGCAGCACCTTTACGGATGAGCAGTTCTTC. It specifies CASSTFTDEQFF.

V usage is TRBV5-1 and J usage is TRBJ2-1; 7 bases align to TRBD2. The CDR3 loop spans 17 amino acids. Germline V gene data show CDR1 as SGHRS and CDR2 as YFSETQ. The junction had 6 bases not matched to a gene; V was cut back by 0 bases and J by 0 bases. CDR3 in amino acids: CASSLVGLADSYNEQFF. The CDR3 nucleotides read TGCGCCAGCAGCTTGGTAGGGCTAGCGGACTCCTACAATGAGCAGTTCTTC.

The chain combines TRBV5-6 with TRBJ1-2; TRBD1 might be the D (5 bases). CDR3 length: 13 residues. Germline lookup yields CDR1 SGHDT and CDR2 YYEEEE. The germline V and J ends were trimmed by 6 bases and 8 bases, with 17 bases remaining between them. The CDR3, as DNA: TGTGCCAGCACCACGAACAGGCGACAGGGCTACACCTTC. Its protein product is CASTTNRRQGYTF.

The chain carries TRBV12-3 or TRBV12-4 and TRBJ2-7; D is unclear. Trimming shortened V by 5 bases and J by 8 bases, and 16 bases separated the two germline ends. The CDR3 extends over 13 amino acids. CDR3 amino acids: CASSGKQGPKQYF. The CDR3 DNA reads TGTGCCAGCAGTGGGAAACAAGGGCCCAAGCAGTACTTC.

This clonotype was detected only once. CDR3 DNA: TGTGCTAGTGGTTTGGTACTCAAGGGGACAGGGTCATATGAAAAACTGTTTTTT. Translation gives CASGLVLKGTGSYEKLFF. The rearrangement joins TRBV12-5 to TRBJ1-4; 9 bases are a match to TRBD1. The V gene's germline CDR1 is LGHNT and CDR2 FRNRAP. The CDR3 is 18 amino acids. With V trimmed by 0 bases and J by 6 bases, 11 bases remained unmatched.

The rearrangement joins TRBV29-1 to TRBJ1-1; D is possibly TRBD1 (5 bases). The CDR3 length is 17 residues. Germline V gives CDR1 SQVTM, CDR2 ANQGSEA. V gave up 0 bases and J gave up 5 bases, with 22 bases separating them. CDR3 DNA sequence: TGCAGCGTTGAAGATCGTGGAGAAAACGCGGGGCTGACTGAAGCTTTCTTT. This codes for CSVEDRGENAGLTEAFF.

Remarks on this clonotype: A single base separates this from a much larger clone, so it may be a read error. This chain links TRBV15 with TRBJ1-2; D is perhaps TRBD1 (6 bases). This CDR3 has 13 amino acids. Trimming stripped 10 bases from V and 2 bases from J, with 14 bases between. The germline gives CDR1 LNHNV, CDR2 YYDKDF (reference sequence). The CDR3 here is CAIKGEGNYGYTF. CDR3 DNA sequence: TGTGCCATCAAGGGGGAAGGCAACTATGGCTACACCTTC.